Following are 10 T cell receptor beta chains from one sample sequenced in a study of blood T cell repertoires in COVID-19. Some clones are missing from TCRdb's copy, which holds only in-frame ones; the method was immunoSEQ multiplex PCR. The sample consists of roughly 150,000 clones, about 83% of them appearing once. Sequencing input: peripheral blood. These receptors all stem from a woman aged 80 or over with acute or convalescent COVID-19.

The chain recombines TRBV14 with TRBJ1-1, with D possibly being TRBD1 (6 bases). Germline assignment: CDR1 SGHDN and CDR2 FVKESK. The CDR3 contains 14 residues. V gave up 4 bases and J gave up 10 bases, with 19 bases separating them. The CDR3 region has the DNA TGTGCCAGCAGCCTACTAATCAGGGGAACGATAGCTTTCTTT. Translating gives CASSLLIRGTIAFF.

The chain links TRBV10-3 to TRBJ1-3, with D perhaps matching TRBD1 (5 bases). Germline V gives CDR1 ENHRY, CDR2 SYGVKD. Deletions cut 1 base from V and 4 bases from J, with 11 bases between. CDR3 length: 15 amino acids. The CDR3 DNA reads TGTGCCATCAGTGAGTTCGGGGGTACGGGAAACACCATATATTTT. Protein: CAISEFGGTGNTIYF.

This clone has just a few counts. The chain links TRBV5-4 to TRBJ2-5; D uncertain. Deletions cut 2 bases from V and 2 bases from J, with 7 bases between. CDR3 length equals 13 residues. Looked up from germline, CDR1 is SGHNT and CDR2 is YYREEE (reference sequence). In DNA, the CDR3 is TGTGCCAGCAGCTTTGGCAGGCAAGAGACCCAGTACTTC. Amino acids: CASSFGRQETQYF.

The V and J genes are TRBV11-1 and TRBJ1-2; TRBD1 might be the D (5 bases). Germline V gene lookup returns CDR1 SGHAT and CDR2 FQDESV (reference sequence). CDR3 length: 15 residues. Trimming left V 1 base short and J 0 bases short, with 9 bases between. CDR3 region: CASSLVDSPNYGYTF. The CDR3 DNA reads TGTGCCAGCAGCTTAGTAGACAGTCCTAACTATGGCTACACCTTC.

This clone was picked up one time. A much larger clone lies one base from this, so it may be a read error. The chain recombines TRBV18 with TRBJ2-7; possible D gene TRBD2, 6 bases. V lost 0 bases to trimming and J lost 2 bases, with 14 bases between them. The V gene's germline CDR1 is KGHSH and CDR2 LQKENI. The CDR3 is 16 residues long. This CDR3 reads CASSPPTNGSPYEQYF. CDR3 bases: TGTGCCAGCTCACCACCGACTAACGGGAGCCCCTACGAGCAGTACTTC.

The chain combines TRBV7-2 with TRBJ2-5; TRBD2 is a possible D gene (5 bases). Trimming left V 5 bases short and J 7 bases short, with 14 bases between. Germline CDR1 reads SGHTA; CDR2 reads FQGNSA. The CDR3 runs to 13 residues. CDR3 DNA sequence: TGTGCCAGCAGCCCACTTCCCCGGGGGACCCAGTACTTC. Translation gives CASSPLPRGTQYF.

This chain uses TRBV5-6 with TRBJ2-1, with 9 bases matching TRBD2. Germline-derived CDR1 and CDR2 are SGHDT and YYEEEE. This CDR3 comprises 16 residues. V lost 4 bases to trimming and J lost 7 bases; unmatched junction nucleotides: 12. The CDR3 DNA sequence: TGTGCCAGCAGCCAATATTCTAGCGGGACCCCGAATGAGCAGTTCTTC. Its protein product is CASSQYSSGTPNEQFF.

The chain recombines TRBV14 with TRBJ1-6, with no clear D. There are 15 residues in the CDR3. Trimming left V 1 base short and J 7 bases short, with 11 bases between. Germline V gene sequence: CDR1 SGHDN, CDR2 FVKESK. The CDR3: CASSQGFRTNSPLHF. CDR3 coding DNA: TGTGCCAGCAGCCAAGGGTTCAGAACGAATTCACCCCTCCACTTT. Full variable domain (outside the CDR3, taken from reference TRBV14 and TRBJ1-6): EAGVTQFPSHSVIEKGQTVTLRCDPISGHDNLYWYRRVMGKEIKFLLHFVKESKQDESGMPNNRFLAERTGGTYSTLKVQPAELEDSGVYFCASSQGFRTNSPLHFGNGTRLTVT.

This chain uses TRBV5-1 with TRBJ2-3; 10 bases map to TRBD2. This CDR3 region has 15 residues. Per the germline V gene, CDR1 is SGHRS and CDR2 is YFSETQ. Losses at the gene ends were 0 bases for V and 3 bases for J; bases not matched to a gene: 1. CDR3 residues: CASSLVAGGTDTQYF. The CDR3 DNA follows: TGCGCCAGCAGCTTGGTAGCGGGGGGTACAGATACGCAGTATTTT.

The chain joins TRBV5-4 to TRBJ1-4, with a possible D match to TRBD1 (5 bases). Trimming shortened V by 2 bases and J by 7 bases, and 21 bases separated the two germline ends. Looked up from germline, CDR1 is SGHNT and CDR2 is YYREEE (reference sequence). The CDR3 has 17 amino acids. The CDR3 DNA is TGTGCCAGCAGCTTAACCGCTTCAAGGGGCGCTGGTGAAAAACTGTTTTTT. Its translation is CASSLTASRGAGEKLFF.